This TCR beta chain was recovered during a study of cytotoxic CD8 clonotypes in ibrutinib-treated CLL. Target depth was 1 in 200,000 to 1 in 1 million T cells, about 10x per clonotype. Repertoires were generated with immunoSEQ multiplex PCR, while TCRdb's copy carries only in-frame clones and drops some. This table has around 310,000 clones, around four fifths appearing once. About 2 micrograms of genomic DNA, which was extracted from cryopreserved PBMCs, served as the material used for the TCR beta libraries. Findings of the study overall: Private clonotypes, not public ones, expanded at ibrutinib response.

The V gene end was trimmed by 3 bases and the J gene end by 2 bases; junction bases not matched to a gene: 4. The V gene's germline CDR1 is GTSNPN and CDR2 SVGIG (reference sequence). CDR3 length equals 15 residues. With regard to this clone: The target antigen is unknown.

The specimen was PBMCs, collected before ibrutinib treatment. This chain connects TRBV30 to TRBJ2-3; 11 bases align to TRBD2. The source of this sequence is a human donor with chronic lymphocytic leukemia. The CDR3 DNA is TGTGCCTGGAGCCGACTAGCGGGGTTCACAGATACGCAGTATTTT. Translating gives CAWSRLAGFTDTQYF.